Here is one T cell receptor (beta chain) with its context. In the original processing: Estimates of nucleated cell counts were drawn from the amplification of reference gene primers. Assay used: immunoSEQ multiplex PCR; TCRdb lists only in-frame clones, some missing. V and J calls plus clone size are reproduced from that table; the DNA served to infer D and trimming. This repertoire shows 100,000 to 150,000 clones, about 83% found once; its top ten account for around 2.1%. V was pared by 4 bases and J by 5 bases, with 10 bases of the junction left unmatched. Germline assignment: CDR1 ENHRY and CDR2 SYGVKD. This CDR3 contains 15 residues. The sample belongs to a study of blood T cell repertoires in COVID-19. Study-level background: Both acute and convalescent COVID-19 samples were obtained from the United States, Italy and Spain.

The sequenced material came from peripheral blood. This TCR was recovered from a woman in her forties or fifties with acute or convalescent COVID-19. The genes are TRBV10-3 and TRBJ2-5; TRBD2 matches 7 bases. The CDR3 sequence is CAISGSNDGGETQYF. CDR3 sequence (DNA): TGTGCCATCAGTGGTTCAAATGACGGGGGGGAGACCCAGTACTTC.